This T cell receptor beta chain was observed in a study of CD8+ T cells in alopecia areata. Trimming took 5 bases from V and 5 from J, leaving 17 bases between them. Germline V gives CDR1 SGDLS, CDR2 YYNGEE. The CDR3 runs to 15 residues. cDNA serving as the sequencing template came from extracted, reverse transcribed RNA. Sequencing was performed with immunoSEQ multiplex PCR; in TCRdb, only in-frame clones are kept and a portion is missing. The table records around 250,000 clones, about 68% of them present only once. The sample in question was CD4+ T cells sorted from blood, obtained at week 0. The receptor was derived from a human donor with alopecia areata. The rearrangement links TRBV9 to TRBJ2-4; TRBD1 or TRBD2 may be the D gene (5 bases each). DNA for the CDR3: TGTGCCAGCAGTCTAATGGGGACGGCTGAAAACATTCAGTACTTC. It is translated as CASSLMGTAENIQYF.